Below are 8 T cell receptor beta chains sequenced from a single sample in a study of CD8 T cells in ankylosing spondylitis. These receptors have no identified antigens. Overall study findings and caveats: Blood of patients with ankylosing spondylitis appeared to be characterized by a TCR beta motif of several highly homologous variants.

One entry per CDR3 protein results from TCRdb running MiXCR on the 5' RACE reads. The sample has more than 600,000 distinct CDR3 sequences; around 17% are singletons. The sequenced sample consisted of blood, either unsorted or a sorted T cell fraction (not recorded which). The receptors come from a male donor with ankylosing spondylitis.

Only a few counts were recorded for this clonotype. The V gene is TRBV4-3, the J gene TRBJ2-3; TRBD2 aligns across 13 bases. The germline V gene encodes CDR1 LGHNA and CDR2 YSLEER. Trimming removed 3 bases from V and 3 bases from J; junction bases left unmatched: 6. The CDR3 has 17 residues. CDR3 bases: TGCGCCAGCAGCCACGGCAAACTAGCGGGAGGGACAGATACGCAGTATTTT. Translating it yields CASSHGKLAGGTDTQYF.

A few counts support this clonotype. V is TRBV10-3 and J is TRBJ2-7; the D is unclear. The CDR3 sequence is 13 residues long. CDR1 is ENHRY and CDR2 is SYGVKD in the germline V gene. Trimming stripped 8 bases from V and 3 bases from J, with 14 bases between. For the CDR3, the DNA is TGTGCCATCCTACAAGAGGACCTCTACGAGCAGTACTTC. This sequence encodes CAILQEDLYEQYF.

A few counts support this clonotype. The chain recombines TRBV29-1 with TRBJ1-2; the D is unclear. Per the germline V gene, CDR1 is SQVTM and CDR2 is ANQGSEA. V lost 4 bases and J 1 base, leaving 10 bases between the germline ends. The CDR3 length is 13 residues. CDR3 protein: CSVGGRLNYGYTF. CDR3 in DNA: TGCAGCGTTGGCGGCCGACTTAACTATGGCTACACCTTC. Full variable domain (rest looked up from reference TRBV29-1 and TRBJ1-2): SAVISQKPSRDICQRGTSLTIQCQVDSQVTMMFWYRQQPGQSLTLIATANQGSEATYESGFVIDKFPISRPNLTFSTLTVSNMSPEDSSIYLCSVGGRLNYGYTFGSGTRLTVV.

This rearrangement joins TRBV27 to TRBJ1-6; D gene unclear. V shed 5 bases and J shed 0 bases, with 11 bases lying between them. From germline, CDR1 is MNHEY and CDR2 SMNVEV (reference sequence). CDR3 size: 16 residues. Here the CDR3 reads CASSPRGSSYNSPLHF. The CDR3 region has the DNA TGTGCCAGCAGTCCCCGCGGGAGCTCCTATAATTCACCCCTCCACTTT.

This chain links TRBV20-1 with TRBJ2-3, with D uncertain. Germline V gene sequence: CDR1 DFQATT, CDR2 SNEGSKA (reference sequence). V was trimmed by 3 bases and J by 4 bases, leaving 11 bases between them. The CDR3 has 13 residues. The DNA for the CDR3 is TGCAGTGCTAGTATCCCAGGCGCAGATACGCAGTATTTT. This codes for CSASIPGADTQYF.

This clonotype was seen only a few times. The rearrangement joins TRBV25-1 to TRBJ1-3; D might be TRBD1 (5 bases). V was clipped by 2 bases and J by 1 base, with 6 bases between them. Germline CDR1 MGHDK, CDR2 SYGVNS. The CDR3 has 14 residues. The CDR3 DNA sequence: TGTGCCAGCAGTGAAGGGGGGTCTGGAAACACCATATATTTT. Translated: CASSEGGSGNTIYF. The whole variable domain, filled in from reference TRBV25-1 and TRBJ1-3, reads EADIYQTPRYLVIGTGKKITLECSQTMGHDKMYWYQQDPGMELHLIHYSYGVNSTEKGDLSSESTVSRIRTEHFPLTLESARPSHTSQYLCASSEGGSGNTIYFGEGSWLTVV.

This clonotype was recorded many times. The chain carries TRBV18 and TRBJ1-1; no clear D. This CDR3 is 14 amino acids long. V lost 0 bases and J 0 bases, leaving 5 bases between the germline ends. The germline V gene encodes CDR1 KGHSH and CDR2 LQKENI. DNA for the CDR3: TGTGCCAGCTCACCACCATCGGTGAACACTGAAGCTTTCTTT. It specifies CASSPPSVNTEAFF.

The chain couples TRBV27 to TRBJ2-3; 7 bases fit TRBD2. Germline V gene sequence: CDR1 MNHEY, CDR2 SMNVEV (reference sequence). Losses at the gene ends were 1 base for V and 0 bases for J; bases not matched to a gene: 4. The CDR3 extends over 16 amino acids. The CDR3 loop is CASSLLGSGSTDTQYF. CDR3 bases: TGTGCCAGCAGTTTATTAGGTAGCGGGAGCACAGATACGCAGTATTTT.